A single sample is the source of the 23 T cell receptor beta chains below, sequenced in a study of T cells after yellow fever vaccination. Each CDR3 protein is one row after TCRdb ran MiXCR on the 5' RACE reads. The table shows about 550,000 distinct CDR3 sequences, with 19% occurring only once. The sample consisted of PBMCs, taken 15 days after the yellow fever booster vaccination. The source of these receptors is a young man who received the YFV17D yellow fever vaccine.

This clonotype was picked up many times. This chain connects TRBV5-1 to TRBJ2-1; 8 bases agree with TRBD2. After removal of 5 bases from V and 6 bases from J, the junction contained 7 bases not matched to a gene. The CDR3 has 14 amino acids. In germline, CDR1 is SGHRS, CDR2 YFSETQ. The CDR3 is CASRGGRTSNEQFF. The CDR3 bases are TGCGCCAGCAGAGGCGGGAGGACATCCAATGAGCAGTTCTTC.

This clonotype was seen a handful of times. This chain links TRBV11-2 with TRBJ2-1; D ambiguous. The ends were cut back, 5 bases at V and 0 bases at J, with 14 bases in the middle. Germline V CDR1 and CDR2: SGHAT, FQNNGV. The CDR3 spans 16 residues. The CDR3 region has the DNA TGTGCCAGCAGCCCACCTCGCGGATTCTCCTACAATGAGCAGTTCTTC. Amino acids: CASSPPRGFSYNEQFF.

This clonotype has only a few counts. The chain couples TRBV6-5 to TRBJ2-7, with TRBD2 identical over 10 bases. The CDR3 totals 17 residues. With V trimmed by 4 bases and J by 0 bases, 9 bases remained unmatched. Germline values: CDR1 MNHEY, CDR2 SVGAGI. The CDR3 loop reads CASSWPGLAASSYEQYF. The CDR3 nucleotides read TGTGCCAGCAGTTGGCCTGGACTAGCGGCCAGCTCCTACGAGCAGTACTTC.

This clonotype was observed a few times. The chain links TRBV5-1 to TRBJ2-1; D unresolved. The germline CDR1 and CDR2 sequences are SGHRS and YFSETQ. The CDR3 length is 13 residues. Trimming stripped 0 bases from V and 6 bases from J, with 7 bases between. DNA for the CDR3: TGCGCCAGCAGCTTGGAGGCCTCCAATGAGCAGTTCTTC. As protein: CASSLEASNEQFF. Variable domain in full (rest from reference TRBV5-1 and TRBJ2-1): KAGVTQTPRYLIKTRGQQVTLSCSPISGHRSVSWYQQTPGQGLQFLFEYFSETQRNKGNFPGRFSGRQFSNSRSEMNVSTLELGDSALYLCASSLEASNEQFFGPGTRLTVL.

At least ten counts were recorded for this clonotype. The chain has TRBV9 and TRBJ2-1, with D uncertain. This CDR3 contains 12 residues. Trimming cost V 0 bases and J 5 bases, with 3 bases left between them. Germline V lookup: CDR1 SGDLS, CDR2 YYNGEE. The CDR3 coding sequence is TGTGCCAGCAGCGTAGCCAACAATGAGCAGTTCTTC. It codes for CASSVANNEQFF.

V gene TRBV20-1 combines with J gene TRBJ2-7; 8 nucleotides align to TRBD1. The CDR3 spans 14 residues. The germline V gene encodes CDR1 DFQATT and CDR2 SNEGSKA (reference sequence). Unmatched junction bases numbered 6, after V lost 1 base and J lost 4 bases. The chain's CDR3 is CSARASQGEYEQYF. CDR3 nucleotide sequence: TGCAGTGCTAGAGCGTCACAGGGGGAGTACGAGCAGTACTTC.

The J gene is TRBJ2-1, the V gene TRBV29-1, with 9 bases lining up with TRBD1. Looked up from germline, CDR1 is SQVTM and CDR2 is ANQGSEA. This CDR3 spans 15 amino acids. The V and J ends lost 0 bases and 6 bases, in that order; junction bases with no gene match: 6. The CDR3 DNA reads as TGCAGCGTTGAAGATCCGGGGACAGGGAGCAATGAGCAGTTCTTC. Protein product: CSVEDPGTGSNEQFF.

This clonotype turned up a few times. The genes are TRBV7-6 and TRBJ2-5; a possible D gene is TRBD2 (5 bases). The CDR3 totals 13 residues. V lost 5 bases, J lost 4 bases, and 11 bases lay in between. Germline assignment: CDR1 SGHVS and CDR2 FNYEAQ. CDR3 sequence reads: CASSPPEGETQYF. The CDR3 DNA follows: TGTGCCAGCAGCCCTCCCGAGGGAGAGACCCAGTACTTC.

The J gene is TRBJ2-1, the V gene TRBV28; 12 bases fit TRBD2. Trimming cost V 4 bases and J 12 bases; bases outside gene matches: 7. The V gene's germline CDR1 is MDHEN and CDR2 SYDVKM. The CDR3 extends over 14 amino acids. DNA of the CDR3: TGTGCCAGCAGTTCGGGGACTAGCGGGTTGGTGCAGTTCTTC. Protein: CASSSGTSGLVQFF.

The J gene is TRBJ1-4, the V gene TRBV20-1; TRBD1 matches at 7 bases. Losses at the gene ends were 6 bases for V and 8 bases for J; bases not matched to a gene: 9. This CDR3 contains 13 residues. Germline V CDR1 and CDR2: DFQATT, SNEGSKA (reference sequence). Here the CDR3 DNA reads TGCAGTGCCCCCCAGGGGGAAGGCGAAAAACTGTTTTTT. As protein: CSAPQGEGEKLFF.

This clonotype has only a few counts. The chain has TRBV6-6 and TRBJ1-1; a possible D gene is TRBD1 (5 bases). Germline CDR1 is MNHNY and CDR2 is SVGAGI (reference sequence). The CDR3 contains 13 residues. Trimming took 11 bases from V and 5 from J, leaving 18 bases between them. CDR3 sequence: CAALTGGWTEAFF. Here the CDR3 DNA reads TGTGCCGCTTTAACTGGGGGATGGACTGAAGCTTTCTTT.

This clonotype was seen a handful of times. This chain links TRBV7-2 with TRBJ2-1, with 8 bases identical to TRBD2. Germline V CDR1 and CDR2: SGHTA, FQGNSA. The CDR3 runs to 14 residues. V lost 4 bases and J lost 8; bases outside the gene matches: 7. CDR3 sequence (DNA): TGTGCCAGCAGCTCCCGGGGGGGAGAGTATGAGCAGTTCTTC. This sequence encodes CASSSRGGEYEQFF. The full variable domain, completed using reference TRBV7-2 and TRBJ2-1, is GAGVSQSPSNKVTEKGKDVELRCDPISGHTALYWYRQSLGQGLEFLIYFQGNSAPDKSGLPSDRFSAERTGGSVSTLTIQRTQQEDSAVYLCASSSRGGEYEQFFGPGTRLTVL.

This clonotype was counted only a few times. The CDR3 protein is CASTPHLNGVGNEQFF. The CDR3, as DNA: TGTGCCAGCACTCCCCACCTCAACGGGGTAGGCAATGAGCAGTTCTTC. This rearrangement joins TRBV28 to TRBJ2-1, with D maybe TRBD2 (5 bases). The V end lost 7 bases, the J end lost 6 bases, and 22 bases lay between the germline ends. CDR3 length: 16 amino acids. CDR1 is MDHEN, CDR2 SYDVKM, per germline.

The V call is TRBV5-4, the J call TRBJ2-7; tentatively, D is TRBD1 (6 bases). V was clipped by 4 bases and J by 7 bases, with 18 bases between them. In germline, CDR1 is SGHNT, CDR2 YYREEE (reference sequence). The CDR3 has 14 residues. The CDR3 region has the DNA TGTGCCAGCAGCGGCGGACAGACTTTAAGGGAGCAGTACTTC. It translates to CASSGGQTLREQYF.

This clonotype was seen only a few times. The chain couples TRBV28 to TRBJ2-1, with 9 bases matching TRBD2. Germline CDR1 MDHEN, CDR2 SYDVKM. CDR3 length equals 18 residues. The V gene end was trimmed by 4 bases and the J gene end by 2 bases; junction bases not matched to a gene: 12. CDR3 sequence reads: CASSSTPGLAATYNEQFF. For the CDR3, the DNA is TGTGCCAGCAGTTCAACACCGGGACTAGCAGCTACCTACAATGAGCAGTTCTTC.

The CDR3 here is CASSPWGQADTQYF. The CDR3 bases are TGTGCCAGCAGCCCCTGGGGACAGGCAGATACGCAGTATTTT. The rearrangement uses TRBV9 and TRBJ2-3, with 8 bases that match TRBD1. Germline V lookup: CDR1 SGDLS, CDR2 YYNGEE. Trimming took 4 bases from V and 4 from J; bases not matched to a gene: 5. The CDR3 is 14 residues long.

The genes are TRBV29-1 and TRBJ2-3; 7 bases are a match to TRBD2. The CDR3 covers 14 residues. V lost 8 bases, J lost 0 bases, and 8 bases stayed unmatched. Germline V gene sequence: CDR1 SQVTM, CDR2 ANQGSEA. The CDR3 loop reads CSLKLAKSTDTQYF. The CDR3, as DNA: TGCAGCCTCAAACTAGCGAAGAGCACAGATACGCAGTATTTT.

V gene TRBV7-2 combines with J gene TRBJ2-7; D gene unclear. Germline CDR1 SGHTA, CDR2 FQGNSA. The V gene lost 4 bases and the J gene lost 3 bases, with 13 bases spanning the gap. The CDR3 is 14 residues long. CDR3 region: CASSSPTVIYEQYF. CDR3 coding DNA: TGTGCCAGCAGCTCCCCGACGGTAATCTACGAGCAGTACTTC. Based on the CDR3 plus reference TRBV7-2 and TRBJ2-7, the full variable domain is GAGVSQSPSNKVTEKGKDVELRCDPISGHTALYWYRQSLGQGLEFLIYFQGNSAPDKSGLPSDRFSAERTGGSVSTLTIQRTQQEDSAVYLCASSSPTVIYEQYFGPGTRLTVT.

V gene TRBV7-3 combines with J gene TRBJ2-3, with 9 positions matching TRBD2. This CDR3 has 15 residues. From germline, CDR1 is SGHTA and CDR2 FQGTGA. With 5 bases clipped from V and 2 bases from J, the junction kept 5 bases outside the gene matches. Here the CDR3 DNA reads TGTGCCAGCAGCCCCGGGACTAGCCCCACAGATACGCAGTATTTT. Amino acid sequence: CASSPGTSPTDTQYF.

This clonotype has just a few counts. The V and J genes are TRBV7-2 and TRBJ2-7, with D unclear. This CDR3 has 13 amino acids. CDR1 and CDR2 from the germline V gene are SGHTA and FQGNSA. The V end was cut by 2 bases, the J end by 6 bases, with 11 bases between. CDR3 sequence reads: CASSLPSHSEQYF. CDR3 coding DNA: TGTGCCAGCAGCTTACCCAGCCATTCCGAGCAGTACTTC.

This clonotype has more than one count but fewer than ten. The rearrangement uses TRBV2 and TRBJ2-3; TRBD1 matches at 8 bases. Trimming removed 5 bases from V and 0 bases from J; junction bases left unmatched: 1. The CDR3 consists of 14 residues. Germline V gene lookup returns CDR1 SNHLY and CDR2 FYNNEI. CDR3: CASSWDRSTDTQYF. CDR3 in DNA: TGTGCCAGCAGTTGGGACAGGAGCACAGATACGCAGTATTTT.

This clonotype was detected only a few times. The chain carries TRBV5-1 and TRBJ2-1; D tentatively reads TRBD1 or TRBD2 (5 bases each). This CDR3 comprises 14 residues. CDR1 SGHRS and CDR2 YFSETQ come from the germline V gene. The V and J ends lost 4 bases and 2 bases respectively, with 10 bases between them. The CDR3 here is CASSRDRTYNEQFF. The CDR3 DNA follows: TGCGCCAGCAGCCGGGACCGCACCTACAATGAGCAGTTCTTC. Full variable domain (missing parts from reference TRBV5-1 and TRBJ2-1): KAGVTQTPRYLIKTRGQQVTLSCSPISGHRSVSWYQQTPGQGLQFLFEYFSETQRNKGNFPGRFSGRQFSNSRSEMNVSTLELGDSALYLCASSRDRTYNEQFFGPGTRLTVL.

V is TRBV29-1 and J is TRBJ2-1, with 14 bases identical to TRBD2. Germline values: CDR1 SQVTM, CDR2 ANQGSEA. This CDR3 contains 17 residues. V lost 5 bases and J lost 3; bases outside the gene matches: 9. CDR3 DNA: TGCAGCGTTTTTCAAGGTGGGACTAGCGGGGGCTACAATGAGCAGTTCTTC. This gives the protein CSVFQGGTSGGYNEQFF.